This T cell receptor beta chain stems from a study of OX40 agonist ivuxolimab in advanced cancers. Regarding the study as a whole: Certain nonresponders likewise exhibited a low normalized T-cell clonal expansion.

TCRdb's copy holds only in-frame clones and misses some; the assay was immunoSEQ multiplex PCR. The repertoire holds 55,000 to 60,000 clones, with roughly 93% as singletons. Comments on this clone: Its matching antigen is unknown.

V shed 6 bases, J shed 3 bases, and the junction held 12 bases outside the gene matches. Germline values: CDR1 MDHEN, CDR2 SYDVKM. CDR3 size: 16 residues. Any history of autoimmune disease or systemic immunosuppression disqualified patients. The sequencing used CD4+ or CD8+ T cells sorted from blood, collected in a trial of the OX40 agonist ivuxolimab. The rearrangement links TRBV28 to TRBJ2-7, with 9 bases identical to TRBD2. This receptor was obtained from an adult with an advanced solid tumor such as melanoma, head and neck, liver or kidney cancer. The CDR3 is CASSPLVAGVLYEQYF. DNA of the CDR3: TGTGCCAGCAGCCCTCTGGTAGCGGGGGTGCTCTACGAGCAGTACTTC.